Here is one TCR beta chain with its context. These data are taken from a study of shared T cell receptors in the human thymus. Here immunoSEQ multiplex PCR was the method, and the copy in TCRdb shows in-frame clones only, minus some. Of about 540,000 clones listed, approximately 80% are singletons. Germline CDR1 LGHNA, CDR2 YSLEER. The CDR3 totals 14 residues. V lost 3 bases, J lost 8 bases, and 8 bases stayed unmatched. The data also belong to a second study, concerning human thymus T cells. That work adds: Congenital heart defects were the reason for the corrective surgery that the donors, healthy Finnish infants, were having. Thymus specimens were resections from corrective heart surgery. Repertoires sampled from thymus and blood appeared biased in V and J gene usage. Highly overlapping thymic repertoires among unrelated individuals were reported in related research.

The sequencing sample was made of thymocytes. The chain combines TRBV4-3 with TRBJ1-2; 8 bases line up with TRBD1. This TCR came from a boy under three years old with a congenital heart defect. The CDR3 bases are TGCGCCAGCAGCCACCCTCAGGGGGCAGGGGGCTACACCTTC. This sequence encodes CASSHPQGAGGYTF.